This TCR beta chain was sequenced during a study of T cells in Graves' hyperthyroidism and ophthalmopathy. This clonotype has a count of ten or more. Per germline, CDR1 DFQATT and CDR2 SNEGSKA (reference sequence). With 0 bases clipped from V and 5 bases from J, the junction kept 7 bases outside the gene matches. The CDR3 is 16 residues long. The TCR beta CDR3 regions underwent amplification using RNA transcripts as the source. TCR CDR3 regions were first amplified by RT-PCR with HTBI primers. TCRdb reanalysed the multiplex PCR reads using MiXCR and keeps one entry per CDR3 protein. The data show a few hundred thousand distinct CDR3 sequences, more than 45% seen once.

The specimen was peripheral blood or thyroid tissue (not recorded which). The chain couples TRBV20-1 to TRBJ2-7, with 13 nucleotides matching TRBD2. The receptor comes from a woman under 30 with Graves' hyperthyroidism. CDR3: CSARDPTGLAGNEQYF. DNA of the CDR3: TGCAGTGCTAGAGACCCCACGGGACTAGCGGGAAACGAGCAGTACTTC.